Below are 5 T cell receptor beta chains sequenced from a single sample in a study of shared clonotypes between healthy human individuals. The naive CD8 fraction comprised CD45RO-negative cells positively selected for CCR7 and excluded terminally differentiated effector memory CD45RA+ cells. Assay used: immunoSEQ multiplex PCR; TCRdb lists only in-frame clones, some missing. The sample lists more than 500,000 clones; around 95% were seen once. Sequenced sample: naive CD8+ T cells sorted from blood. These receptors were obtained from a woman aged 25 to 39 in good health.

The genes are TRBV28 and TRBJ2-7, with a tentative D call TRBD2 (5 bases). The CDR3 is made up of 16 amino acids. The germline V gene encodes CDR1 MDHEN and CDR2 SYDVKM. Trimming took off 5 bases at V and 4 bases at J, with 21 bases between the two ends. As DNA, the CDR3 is TGTGCCAGCAGTCCGAGATCCGGGGTAGCCAGATACGAGCAGTACTTC. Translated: CASSPRSGVARYEQYF.

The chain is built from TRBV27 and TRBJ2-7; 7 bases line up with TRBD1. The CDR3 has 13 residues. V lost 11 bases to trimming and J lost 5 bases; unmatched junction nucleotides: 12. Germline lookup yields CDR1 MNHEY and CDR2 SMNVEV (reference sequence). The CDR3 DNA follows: TGTGCCTGCTCAAGGGGGCTGAGCGACGAGCAGTACTTC. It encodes CACSRGLSDEQYF.

The CDR3 nucleotides read TGCGCCAGCAGCCCGCGGACAGGGGGAATCGAAAACACCATATATTTT. Encoded protein: CASSPRTGGIENTIYF. J is TRBJ1-3 and V is TRBV5-1; 10 nucleotides line up with TRBD1. The V segment lost 4 bases and the J segment 6 bases; nucleotides outside the gene matches: 10. The V gene's germline CDR1 is SGHRS and CDR2 YFSETQ. The CDR3 has 16 amino acids.

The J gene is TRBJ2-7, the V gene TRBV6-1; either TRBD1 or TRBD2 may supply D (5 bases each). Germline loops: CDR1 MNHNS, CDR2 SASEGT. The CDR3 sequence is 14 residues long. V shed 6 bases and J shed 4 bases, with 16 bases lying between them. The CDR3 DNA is TGTGCCAGCAGCTCCGGGACGGAGAGATACGAGCAGTACTTC. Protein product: CASSSGTERYEQYF.

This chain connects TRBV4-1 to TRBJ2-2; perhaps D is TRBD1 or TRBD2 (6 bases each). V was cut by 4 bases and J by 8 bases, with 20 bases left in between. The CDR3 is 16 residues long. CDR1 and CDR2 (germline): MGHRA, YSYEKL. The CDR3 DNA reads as TGCGCCAGCAGCCTCCCCTCCGGGGGCTTGTCGGGGGAGCTGTTTTTT. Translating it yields CASSLPSGGLSGELFF.